Below, one T cell receptor beta chain is given with its context. What it recognizes is unknown. This entry belongs to a study of immune evolution from preneoplasia to lung adenocarcinoma. Premalignant or tumor cells were enriched by macro-dissection after pathologic assessment. The assay was immunoSEQ multiplex PCR, and TCRdb's table has in-frame clones only and misses some. This repertoire shows approximately 5,000 clones, 60% to 75% found once; its top ten account for roughly 6.4%. V lost 2 bases and J 7 bases, leaving 16 bases between the germline ends. The CDR3 covers 15 residues. Germline CDR1 reads SGHTA; CDR2 reads FQGTGA. Study outcomes and limitations: Later-stage lesions appeared to have more T cells, more diversity, less clonality.

The source of this sequence is a person in their sixties or seventies with lung adenocarcinoma. The V and J genes are TRBV7-3 and TRBJ2-3; a weak D match, TRBD2 (7 bases). Sequences were obtained from FFPE lung adenocarcinoma in situ tissue. CDR3 sequence reads: CASSLGGGGRNTQYF. The CDR3 region has the DNA TGTGCCAGCAGCTTAGGGGGCGGGGGTAGAAATACGCAGTATTTT. Full variable domain (outside the CDR3, taken from reference TRBV7-3 and TRBJ2-3): GAGVSQTPSNKVTEKGKYVELRCDPISGHTALYWYRQSLGQGPEFLIYFQGTGAADDSGLPNDRFFAVRPEGSVSTLKIQRTERGDSAVYLCASSLGGGGRNTQYFGPGTRLTVL.